This TCR beta chain is drawn from a study of STAT5B mutations in CD4+ large granular lymphocyte leukemia (dated by TCRdb to between 2021 and 2022). Regarding the study in general: Among the healthy controls, the CDR3 'QG' motif was associated with a particular HLA allele. TCRbeta repertoires of CD4+ T-cell large granular lymphocyte leukemia patients were compared with those of healthy blood donors. Flow cytometry on FACSCanto II or FACSVerse confirmed that purified fractions exceeded 95% purity among lymphocytes.

CDR1 and CDR2 are drawn from the germline V gene: MNHEY, SVGAGI. The CDR3 runs 15 amino acids, cysteine and phenylalanine included. The read is trimmed to its CDR3 DNA, 45 bases read in frame from base 1. The junction shows trimming of 4 bases on V and 2 bases on J, plus 9 bases between the germline ends. This clone was counted once. This clone's antigen is unknown. No base-level quality is on record; no much larger clone is a single base apart. The immunoSEQ assay at survey resolution was used to sequence TCRbeta rearrangements from genomic DNA. The study's own analysis went as follows. In the TCR sequencing data, the lowest productive clonotype frequency that could be detected was 2.59 x 10-5. Only productive TCRbeta rearrangements, defined as complete and in-frame sequences, were included in the analyses. Sample clonality was computed as Simpson clonality in the immunoSEQ Analyzer version 3.0. Clones were binned by frequency as very rare, small, medium, large (1-20%) or hyperexpanded (>20%). OLGA 1.2.3 estimated generation probabilities, VDJtools produced V-gene circos plots, VDJdb was queried for specificities, and GLIPH identified CDR3 motifs. What TCRdb holds here is the immuneACCESS table cut down to in-frame rearrangements. Part of the clones is not present; checked against another copy, under half of the missing clones reflect an unresolved V gene, and the others are unexplained. That table supplies the V and J calls and clone size; D and trimming were determined from the DNA. In all, the sample holds roughly 3,600 clones, and 85% to 90% of those were seen once. The ten top clones hold 2.4% of the sample.

Beyond this particular receptor, the publication reports: Data were not HLA-matched; higher clonality in CD4+ versus CD8+ T-LGLL could reflect the relatively small sample size. Main leukemic clonotypes were private to each patient, although less than 30% of the main leukemic clonotypes were found at low frequency in the non-leukemic repertoires of other patients. Compared with healthy CD4+ repertoires, CD4-sorted patient repertoires appeared more clonal, and this difference remained even after the putative leukemic clones were removed. TRBV06-family usage was enriched among the top patient clones (8/27) compared with healthy controls (2/35).

The healthy controls were around 35 blood donors, and the buffy coats of these donors were supplied by the Finnish Red Cross blood service. All TCR-sequenced material derived from peripheral blood: patient blood samples and healthy donor buffy coats. Ficoll-Hypaque gradient centrifugation was used to isolate peripheral blood mononuclear cells. Magnetic purification was used to isolate CD4+ cells from the buffy coats of the healthy controls. Genomic DNA was extracted using the Gentra Puregene Cell and Tissue kit, and a Qubit 2.0 fluorometer was used to quantify it. Sequencing was done on a sample of CD4+ T cells from blood buffy coats. The rearranged chain carries TRBV6-5 and TRBJ1-6, with the D gene not confidently named. The clonotype originates from a human donor in good health. For the CDR3, the sequence is CASSSGRAYNSPLHF. Here is the DNA: TGTGCCAGCAGTTCGGGCAGAGCCTATAATTCACCCCTCCACTTT.